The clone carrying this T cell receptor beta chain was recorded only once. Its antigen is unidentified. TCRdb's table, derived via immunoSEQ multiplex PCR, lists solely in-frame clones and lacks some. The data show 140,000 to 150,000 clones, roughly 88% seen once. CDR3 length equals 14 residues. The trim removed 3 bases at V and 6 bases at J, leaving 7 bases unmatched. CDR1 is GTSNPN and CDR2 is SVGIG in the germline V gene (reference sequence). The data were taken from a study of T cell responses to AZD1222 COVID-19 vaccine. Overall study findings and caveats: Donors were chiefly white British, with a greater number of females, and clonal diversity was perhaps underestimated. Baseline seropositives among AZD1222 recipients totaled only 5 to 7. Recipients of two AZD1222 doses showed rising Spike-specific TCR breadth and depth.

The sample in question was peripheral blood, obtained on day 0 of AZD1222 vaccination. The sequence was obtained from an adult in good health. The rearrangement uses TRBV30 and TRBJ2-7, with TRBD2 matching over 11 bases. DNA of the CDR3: TGTGCCTGGAGAGGGCAACTAGCGGGGGTCGAGCAGTACTTC. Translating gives CAWRGQLAGVEQYF.